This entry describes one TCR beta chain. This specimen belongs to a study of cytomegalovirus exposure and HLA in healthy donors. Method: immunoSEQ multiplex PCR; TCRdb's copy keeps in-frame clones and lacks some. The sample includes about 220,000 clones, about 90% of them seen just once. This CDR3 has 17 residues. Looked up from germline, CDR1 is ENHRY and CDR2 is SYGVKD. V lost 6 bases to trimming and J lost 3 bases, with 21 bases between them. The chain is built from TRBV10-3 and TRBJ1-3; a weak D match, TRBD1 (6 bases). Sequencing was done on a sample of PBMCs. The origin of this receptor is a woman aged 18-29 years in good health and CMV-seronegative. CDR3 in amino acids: CAIRSQGLGGLGNTIYF. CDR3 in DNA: TGTGCCATCAGAAGTCAGGGGCTCGGGGGGCTTGGAAACACCATATATTTT.